This T cell receptor (beta chain) originates from a study of T cells after yellow fever vaccination (dated by TCRdb to 2018 to 2020). About the full investigation: Libraries from fractions with low cell numbers were prepared with the SMART-Seq v4 Ultra Low Input RNA kit. To follow T-cell clones before and after primary and booster YFV17D yellow fever vaccination, bulk TCR alpha and beta repertoires were sequenced over time. Two healthy male donors made up the cohort, one aged 18 to 30 years and the other aged 30 to 39 years. Bulk PBMC replicates and cell subsets were isolated from blood drawn at multiple timepoints before and after both primary and secondary immunization.

In light of the paper, this sample's treatment or condition label describes: live attenuated yellow fever vaccine strain. Two biological replicates of bulk PBMCs were collected at each blood-draw timepoint. A standard Ficoll-Paque protocol was used to isolate PBMCs from peripheral blood. TriZol was used to extract RNA from bulk PBMCs, from CD4 and CD8 fractions, and from dextramer-positive and dextramer-negative fractions. As regards this clonotype: This clone's antigen is unknown. No base quality information exists; no much larger clone differs at one position.

TCR cDNA was synthesized by 5'RACE template switching, which introduced a universal primer site and unique molecular identifiers. Priming of cDNA synthesis was performed from both the TCR alpha and TCR beta constant segments. Library amplification involved two PCR steps, and the second step added sample barcodes and sequencing adapters. Sequencing of libraries was done on Illumina HiSeq 2500 (2x100 bp) or NovaSeq (2x150 bp). Under the source paper's analysis protocol: Reads were demultiplexed and collapsed into UMI consensus sequences with MIGEC, and V(D)J alignment was performed with MiXCR. Clonotypes responding to the vaccine were identified with edgeR on replicate PBMC samples, with the criteria of FDR below 0.01 and a log2 fold change above 5 up to day 15. Bulk clonotypes were assigned CD4 or CD8 identity according to which sequenced CD4 or CD8 repertoire held them at higher abundance. TCRdb passed the public sequencing reads through fastp at Q25 and MiXCR, retaining productive beta sequences. Entries that share a CDR3 protein sequence are merged under the most common genes and DNA. The V and J calls reflect TCRdb's pipeline rather than the authors' work. The sample includes under 700,000 distinct CDR3 sequences, with 17% observed a single time. Clones ranked in the top ten supply 17% of the sample.

Broader findings and caveats from the paper: Computational filtering was needed because FACS-sorted repertoires could contain abundant contaminating clonotypes from the bulk population. Compared with the primary T-cell response, the secondary T-cell response was weaker but faster, peaking on day 5 rather than day 15. A small fraction of clonotypes appeared in both the CD4 and CD8 compartments, likely as a result of convergent recombination. Because the study included only a couple of donors, the extent to which the findings can be generalized is limited. After the booster, most of the clones that had expanded following primary vaccination were detected again (approximately 96% of CD4 and 80% to 90% of CD8), which suggests that memory was broadly maintained.

A distance of 17 bases separates the germline ends of V and J, which lose 4 bases and 1 base respectively. The CDR3 goes from the cysteine to the phenylalanine over 16 residues. Solely the CDR3 DNA is kept, with 48 bases framed from the first base. The germline V gene gives CDR1 as LGHNT and CDR2 as FRNRAP. Sample: PBMCs, taken 4 to 5 days after the first yellow fever vaccination. This receptor chain uses TRBV12-5 and TRBJ2-7; tentative D gene TRBD1, with 6 bases matching. The receptor comes from a man younger than 35 who received the YFV17D yellow fever vaccine. The CDR3 corresponds to CASGSPRTGHSYEQYF. The sequence in DNA is TGTGCTAGTGGTTCCCCCCGGACGGGACATTCCTACGAGCAGTACTTC.